This paragraph reports one T cell receptor beta chain. What it binds is not known. Cells sorted as Tregs were CD4+, CD25+ and CD127-/low. The CDR3 is 12 amino acids. Trimming left V 8 bases short and J 4 bases short, with 11 bases between. TRBV12-4/TRBJ1-2 clonotypes were amplified with adaptor-ligated barcode primers. TCRdb reanalysed the multiplex PCR reads using MiXCR and keeps one entry per CDR3 protein. Among about 140 distinct CDR3 sequences listed, 24% were seen once. Study-wide results and limits: Under 2.2% of tumor Treg sequences matched blood Tregs or memory cells. Tumor memory CD4+ T cell TCR gene usage clustered with blood and lymph node memory CD4+ cells and lymph node naive CD4+ cells.

Sequencing input: Tregs sorted from blood. The receptor was derived from a female donor with breast cancer. This chain links TRBV12-3 or TRBV12-4 with TRBJ1-2; D is perhaps TRBD1 (6 bases). The CDR3 sequence is CASGSGAYGYTF. Here the CDR3 DNA reads TGTGCCAGCGGCTCAGGGGCCTATGGCTACACCTTC.